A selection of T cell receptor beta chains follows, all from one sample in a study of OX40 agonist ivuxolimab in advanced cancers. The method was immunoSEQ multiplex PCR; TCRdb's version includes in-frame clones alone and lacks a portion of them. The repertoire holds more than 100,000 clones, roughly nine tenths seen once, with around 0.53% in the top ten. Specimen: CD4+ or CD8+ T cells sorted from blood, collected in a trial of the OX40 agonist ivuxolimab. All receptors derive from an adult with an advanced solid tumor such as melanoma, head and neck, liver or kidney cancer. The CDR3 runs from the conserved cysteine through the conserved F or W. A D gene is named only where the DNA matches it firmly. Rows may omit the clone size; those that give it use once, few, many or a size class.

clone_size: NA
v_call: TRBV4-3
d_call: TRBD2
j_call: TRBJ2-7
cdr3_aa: CASSQVAGGGYEQYF
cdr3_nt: TGCGCCAGCAGCCAAGTGGCGGGGGGGGGATACGAGCAGTACTTC

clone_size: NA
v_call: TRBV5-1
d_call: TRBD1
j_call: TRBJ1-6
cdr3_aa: CASSLAVDRVSSPLHF
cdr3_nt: TGCGCCAGCAGCTTGGCTGTGGACAGGGTTAGTTCACCCCTCCACTTT

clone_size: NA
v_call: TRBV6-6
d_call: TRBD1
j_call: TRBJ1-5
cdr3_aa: CASSQQGARQPQHF
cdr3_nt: TGTGCCAGCAGCCAACAGGGGGCCCGACAGCCCCAGCATTTT

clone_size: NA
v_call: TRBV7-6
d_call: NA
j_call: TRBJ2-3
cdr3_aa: CASSLAQGNTDTQYF
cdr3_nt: TGTGCCAGCAGCTTAGCGCAGGGAAACACAGATACGCAGTATTTT

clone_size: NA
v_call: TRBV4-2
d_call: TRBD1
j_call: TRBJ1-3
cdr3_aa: CASSRDRIYGNTIYF
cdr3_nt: TGTGCCAGCAGCCGGGACAGGATCTATGGAAACACCATATATTTT

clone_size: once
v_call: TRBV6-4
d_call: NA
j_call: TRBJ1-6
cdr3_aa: CASSDSVRGLNSPLHF
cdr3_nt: TGTGCCAGCAGTGACTCGGTCAGGGGATTGAATTCACCCCTCCACTTT

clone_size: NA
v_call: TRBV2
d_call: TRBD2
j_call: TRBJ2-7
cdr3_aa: CASSGRGGPYEQYF
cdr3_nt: TGTGCCAGCAGTGGGCGGGGGGGACCCTACGAGCAGTACTTC

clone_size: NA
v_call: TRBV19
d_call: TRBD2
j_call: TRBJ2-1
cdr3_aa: CASRTTSGAWDEQFF
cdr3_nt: TGTGCCAGTAGGACTACTAGCGGGGCGTGGGATGAGCAGTTCTTC

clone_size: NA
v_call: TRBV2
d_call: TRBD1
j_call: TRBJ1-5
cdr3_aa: CASRAGTGVRSNQPQHF
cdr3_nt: TGTGCCAGCAGGGCCGGGACAGGGGTGCGGAGCAATCAGCCCCAGCATTTT

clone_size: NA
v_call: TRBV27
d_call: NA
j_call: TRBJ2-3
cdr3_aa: CASSSSGETGDTQYF
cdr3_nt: TGTGCCAGCAGTTCATCAGGGGAAACAGGTGATACGCAGTATTTT

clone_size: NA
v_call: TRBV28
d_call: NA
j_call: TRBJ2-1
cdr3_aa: CASSPGQRIIEQFF
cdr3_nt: TGTGCCAGCAGTCCTGGACAGCGGATCATTGAGCAGTTCTTC